This TCR beta chain comes out of a study of blood T cell repertoires in COVID-19. Authors' data handling: Reference gene primer amplification yielded estimated nucleated cell counts. Produced via immunoSEQ multiplex PCR; TCRdb's table is partial and in-frame only. The DNA was the basis for D and trimming; V, J and clone size are from that table. The repertoire includes 150,000 or so clones, around 84% of them detected once, and about 3% sits in the top ten. The CDR3 has 14 residues. CDR1 is SGHRS and CDR2 is YFSETQ in the germline V gene. Trimming cost V 2 bases and J 11 bases, with 14 bases left between them.

This chain links TRBV5-1 with TRBJ1-6; no clear D. Sequences were obtained from peripheral blood. The sequence came from a human donor with acute or convalescent COVID-19. The donor label of this sample is uncertain. DNA of the CDR3: TGCGCCAGCAGCTTAGAGGATACCACCACACCCCTCCACTTT. It is translated as CASSLEDTTTPLHF.